The present entry profiles one TCR beta chain with its context. An end of the junction differs from the germline gene, which may be a read error. Taking about 17-33 mg of unsorted bulk tissue, the authors co-extracted RNA and DNA. Production of TCR beta cDNA used 500 ng total RNA together with a constant-region primer. Modified slightly, ARM-PCR produced TCR beta libraries over three nested multiplex PCR rounds. The study ran its first two PCR rounds for approximately 10 cycles each, using TRBV1-TRBV30 forward primers and a C-beta reverse primer. TCRdb itself ran the multiplex PCR reads through MiXCR, one entry per CDR3 protein. The sample has 40,000 to 45,000 distinct CDR3 sequences, about three quarters seen once; the top ten hold about 20%. These data originate in a study of tumor-infiltrating lymphocytes in primary liver carcinoma. The germline V gene has CDR1 SEHNR and CDR2 FQNEAQ (reference sequence). The CDR3 extends over 15 amino acids.

J is TRBJ1-1 and V is TRBV7-9; tentative D call: TRBD1 (6 bases). The sample was liver tumor tissue from sampling region 2. As for subset: tumor region T2, inferior pole. The origin of this receptor is a middle-aged man with primary liver carcinoma and hepatitis B virus infection. Here the CDR3 reads CAISLTSGRDTEALF. In nucleotides, the CDR3 is TGTGCCATCAGCTTAACCTCAGGGAGGGACACTGAAGCTCTCTTT.